These 25 T cell receptor beta chains share one sample of origin, sequenced in a study. TCRdb keeps only in-frame clones here, not all; method: immunoSEQ multiplex PCR. The table records tens of thousands of clones, 90% to 95% of them present only once. Sequenced: PBMCs. Receptors were obtained from a man between 35 and 55 years old with rheumatoid arthritis.

J is TRBJ2-2 and V is TRBV7-3; D uncertain. The CDR3 covers 15 residues. The V gene's germline CDR1 is SGHTA and CDR2 FQGTGA. Trimming pared 2 bases from V and 0 bases from J, leaving 7 bases between. The CDR3 bases are TGTGCCAGCAGCTTACTTCACTCGAACACCGGGGAGCTGTTTTTT. Translated, it gives CASSLLHSNTGELFF.

Turning to this clone: A read error may produce the germline difference seen at one junction end. V usage is TRBV27 and J usage is TRBJ1-2; D uncertain. The CDR3 loop spans 14 amino acids. Germline CDR1 and CDR2: MNHEY and SMNVEV (reference sequence). For the CDR3, the DNA is TGTGCCAGCAGTCCCCGGACGACCCGCAAGGATATCGCCTTC. This gives the protein CASSPRTTRKDIAF.

The chain joins TRBV4-1 to TRBJ1-4; D uncertain. This CDR3 region has 17 residues. The germline V and J ends were trimmed by 1 base and 3 bases, with 15 bases remaining between them. The germline gives CDR1 MGHRA, CDR2 YSYEKL. This CDR3 reads CASSQVQRPFANEKLFF. The CDR3 DNA is TGCGCCAGCAGCCAAGTCCAACGGCCATTCGCTAATGAAAAACTGTTTTTT.

CDR3 loop: CASSLFGLAGYEQYF. The CDR3 nucleotides are TGTGCCAGCAGCTTATTCGGACTAGCGGGCTACGAGCAGTACTTC. V usage is TRBV5-6 and J usage is TRBJ2-7, with 11 bases lining up with TRBD2. CDR3 size: 15 residues. V lost 2 bases and J lost 3; bases outside the gene matches: 4. Looked up from germline, CDR1 is SGHDT and CDR2 is YYEEEE.

The count of this clone is one. The chain employs TRBV19 and TRBJ2-5; weak D call: TRBD2 (6 bases). The V end lost 7 bases, the J end lost 7 bases, and 28 bases lay between the germline ends. The CDR3 contains 17 residues. The germline gives CDR1 LNHDA, CDR2 SQIVND (reference sequence). CDR3 in DNA: TGTGCCAGTACCCTCGGTTCTGGTAGCGGTAGAATCGCGACCCAGTACTTC. Encoded protein: CASTLGSGSGRIATQYF.

The J gene is TRBJ2-2, the V gene TRBV5-1; TRBD1 aligns across 9 bases. Per the germline V gene, CDR1 is SGHRS and CDR2 is YFSETQ. V was clipped by 0 bases and J by 6 bases; unmatched bases: 6. This CDR3 spans 16 amino acids. The CDR3 DNA is TGCGCCAGCAGCTTGGCCGGGGACAGGGCGTCCGGGGAGCTGTTTTTT. Its translation is CASSLAGDRASGELFF.

This clone was recorded only once. The chain is built from TRBV12-5 and TRBJ2-3; 9 bases agree with TRBD2. The CDR3 is 19 amino acids. Germline V lookup: CDR1 LGHNT, CDR2 FRNRAP. The trim removed 2 bases at V and 0 bases at J, leaving 12 bases unmatched. CDR3 in amino acids: CASGLTLAGHPFSTDTQYF. The CDR3 bases are TGTGCTAGTGGTTTGACCCTAGCGGGGCACCCCTTTAGCACAGATACGCAGTATTTT.

This rearrangement joins TRBV21-1 to TRBJ2-3; TRBD2 is the table's D call and was not checked against the DNA. TRBV21-1 corresponds to a pseudogene. This CDR3 has 15 amino acids. CDR3 loop: CASSKAVTPRDTQYF. Written as DNA, the CDR3 is TGTGCCAGCAGCAAAGCGGTCACTCCCCGAGATACGCAGTATTTT.

This rearrangement joins TRBV9 to TRBJ1-1; 9 bases align to TRBD1. This CDR3 has 15 amino acids. Germline V lookup: CDR1 SGDLS, CDR2 YYNGEE. Trimming cost V 3 bases and J 5 bases; bases outside gene matches: 8. CDR3 coding DNA: TGTGCCAGCAGCGAAACCGGGACAGGGTTTACTGAAGCTTTCTTT. Its protein product is CASSETGTGFTEAFF. The full variable domain, completed using reference TRBV9 and TRBJ1-1, is DSGVTQTPKHLITATGQRVTLRCSPRSGDLSVYWYQQSLDQGLQFLIQYYNGEERAKGNILERFSAQQFPDLHSELNLSSLELGDSALYFCASSETGTGFTEAFFGQGTRLTVV.

The V gene is TRBV7-8, the J gene TRBJ1-3; D possibly corresponds to TRBD1 (6 bases). Germline-derived CDR1 and CDR2 are SGHVS and FQNEAQ. Deletions cut 5 bases from V and 1 base from J, with 15 bases between. The CDR3 extends over 16 amino acids. CDR3 DNA sequence: TGTGCCAGCAGCCACAAGTACAGGGTGTCTGGAAACACCATATATTTT. Its translation: CASSHKYRVSGNTIYF. Full variable domain (outside the CDR3, taken from reference TRBV7-8 and TRBJ1-3): GAGVSQSPRYKVAKRGQDVALRCDPISGHVSLFWYQQALGQGPEFLTYFQNEAQLDKSGLPSDRFFAERPEGSVSTLKIQRTQQEDSAVYLCASSHKYRVSGNTIYFGEGSWLTVV.

The chain couples TRBV7-9 to TRBJ2-1; unclear D gene. Germline lookup yields CDR1 SEHNR and CDR2 FQNEAQ (reference sequence). This CDR3 contains 17 residues. Trimming left V 2 bases short and J 0 bases short, with 14 bases between. The CDR3 DNA reads as TGTGCCAGCAGCTTAATCTCCGTGGGCAGCTCCTACAATGAGCAGTTCTTC. Translated: CASSLISVGSSYNEQFF.

The V call is TRBV4-1, the J call TRBJ1-2; 10 bases line up with TRBD1. This CDR3 has 18 amino acids. Germline CDR1 reads MGHRA; CDR2 reads YSYEKL. V gave up 2 bases and J gave up 4 bases; unmatched junction bases: 13. This chain's CDR3 is CASSQPFRRDRGTYGYTF. The DNA of the CDR3 is TGCGCCAGCAGCCAACCATTTCGGAGGGACAGGGGCACCTATGGCTACACCTTC.

The chain couples TRBV7-2 to TRBJ1-2, with TRBD1 matching 8 bases. V shed 5 bases, J shed 3 bases, and the junction held 11 bases outside the gene matches. The CDR3 runs 16 residues. Germline V gene lookup returns CDR1 SGHTA and CDR2 FQGNSA. The CDR3: CASSVGAGGGDYGYTF. CDR3 nucleotides: TGTGCCAGCAGCGTAGGAGCAGGGGGCGGCGACTATGGCTACACCTTC.

The chain is built from TRBV7-9 and TRBJ2-7, with 9 bases fitting TRBD1. From germline, CDR1 is SEHNR and CDR2 FQNEAQ (reference sequence). The V and J ends lost 5 bases and 2 bases, in that order; junction bases with no gene match: 7. The CDR3 runs 15 residues. CDR3 loop: CASSGTGFLAYEQYF. The CDR3 DNA reads as TGTGCCAGCAGCGGGACAGGGTTTTTGGCCTACGAGCAGTACTTC.

This rearrangement joins TRBV6-6 to TRBJ2-1, with 7 bases aligning to TRBD2. This CDR3 comprises 14 residues. V lost 2 bases, J lost 3 bases, and 1 base stayed unmatched. Germline V gene data show CDR1 as MNHNY and CDR2 as SVGAGI (reference sequence). The CDR3 sequence: CASSYGGSYNEQFF. CDR3 in DNA: TGTGCCAGCAGTTACGGCGGGAGCTACAATGAGCAGTTCTTC.

The chain has TRBV6-4 and TRBJ1-5, with no clear D. The germline gives CDR1 MRHNA, CDR2 SNTAGT. This CDR3 comprises 13 residues. V lost 0 bases and J 7 bases, leaving 7 bases between the germline ends. The CDR3 protein is CASSDSSIQPQHF. As DNA, the CDR3 is TGTGCCAGCAGTGACTCGAGTATACAGCCCCAGCATTTT.

This chain connects TRBV9 to TRBJ1-2; D is undetermined. Germline values: CDR1 SGDLS, CDR2 YYNGEE. The CDR3 has 13 residues. Trimming removed 4 bases from V and 1 base from J, with 8 bases in between. The chain's CDR3 is CASSSPSNYGYTF. Written as DNA, the CDR3 is TGTGCCAGCAGCTCCCCCAGTAACTATGGCTACACCTTC.

This chain uses TRBV19 with TRBJ1-5, with 8 bases that match TRBD1. The CDR3 extends over 13 amino acids. Germline loops: CDR1 LNHDA, CDR2 SQIVND (reference sequence). V trimming: 6 bases; J trimming: 6 bases; junction bases outside the gene matches: 4. CDR3 in amino acids: CASSGTGSQPQHF. In nucleotides, the CDR3 is TGTGCCAGTAGCGGGACAGGTAGTCAGCCCCAGCATTTT.

The V and J genes are TRBV11-2 and TRBJ2-6; D unresolved. The germline V gene has CDR1 SGHAT and CDR2 FQNNGV. The CDR3 has 16 amino acids. V was shortened by 1 base and J by 0 bases, with 7 bases between the two germline ends. The CDR3: CASSLARNSGANVLTF. The CDR3 coding sequence is TGTGCCAGCAGCTTAGCACGGAACTCTGGGGCCAACGTCCTGACTTTC.

The chain uses TRBV30 and TRBJ1-4; TRBD1 agrees at 7 bases. The junction had 3 bases not matched to a gene; V was cut back by 0 bases and J by 8 bases. There are 13 residues in the CDR3. From germline, CDR1 is GTSNPN and CDR2 SVGIG (reference sequence). CDR3 sequence (DNA): TGTGCCTGGAGTGTACAGGGGACAGAAAAACTGTTTTTT. It specifies CAWSVQGTEKLFF.

The chain couples TRBV5-1 to TRBJ2-7; 7 positions match TRBD1. Trimming removed 4 bases from V and 1 base from J; junction bases left unmatched: 5. This CDR3 comprises 14 residues. The germline CDR1 and CDR2 sequences are SGHRS and YFSETQ. CDR3 loop: CASSPGGSSYEQYF. The CDR3 DNA reads TGCGCCAGCAGCCCAGGGGGTTCTTCCTACGAGCAGTACTTC.

The chain couples TRBV5-1 to TRBJ2-3, with 7 bases identical to TRBD1. Germline CDR1 is SGHRS and CDR2 is YFSETQ. The CDR3 contains 15 residues. Trimming took 3 bases from V and 6 from J; bases not matched to a gene: 10. The CDR3, as DNA: TGCGCCAGCAGCTGGGAGACAGGGAGAATGGATACGCAGTATTTT. Translation: CASSWETGRMDTQYF.

The rearrangement uses TRBV5-1 and TRBJ2-5; the match to TRBD2 covers 9 bases. This CDR3 spans 19 amino acids. With V trimmed by 4 bases and J by 1 base, 17 bases remained unmatched. Germline V gene data show CDR1 as SGHRS and CDR2 as YFSETQ. The CDR3 DNA sequence: TGCGCCAGCAGCATTGGGTTAATTAGCGGGGGCGGTGGCCAAGAGACCCAGTACTTC. Translation: CASSIGLISGGGGQETQYF.

The V and J genes are TRBV24-1 and TRBJ2-3; D gene uncertain. The length of the CDR3 is 14 residues. Per germline, CDR1 KGHDR and CDR2 SFDVKD. Between the trimmed V and J ends, which lost 5 bases and 0 bases, there was a span of 8 bases. The CDR3 region has the DNA TGTGCCACCAGTGTCGACGAGAGCACAGATACGCAGTATTTT. It is translated as CATSVDESTDTQYF.

This rearrangement joins TRBV6-5 to TRBJ1-6; TRBD1 matches 7 bases. The junction had 3 bases not matched to a gene; V was cut back by 6 bases and J by 7 bases. The CDR3 consists of 13 residues. Germline CDR1 is MNHEY and CDR2 is SVGAGI. The CDR3 DNA reads as TGTGCCAGCAGCGGGACAGCCAATTCACCCCTCCACTTT. This gives the protein CASSGTANSPLHF.